Each of the 2 T cell receptor beta chains below was sequenced from the same sample in a study of cytomegalovirus exposure and HLA in healthy donors. The PCR made use of 60 Vbeta and 13 Jbeta primers. The method was immunoSEQ multiplex PCR; TCRdb's version includes in-frame clones alone and lacks a portion of them. The repertoire holds approximately 120,000 clones, with 70% to 85% as singletons. Sequencing used PBMCs. These TCRs come from a man aged 40-49 years in good health and CMV-seropositive.

This clone was recorded a few times. This rearrangement joins TRBV5-1 to TRBJ2-3; a weak D match, TRBD1 (6 bases). V was trimmed by 1 base and J by 2 bases, leaving 11 bases between them. The CDR3 spans 15 residues. Germline V CDR1 and CDR2: SGHRS, YFSETQ. The CDR3 nucleotides read TGCGCCAGCAGCTTGCCAACAGGGTCCACAGATACGCAGTATTTT. This encodes CASSLPTGSTDTQYF.

V is TRBV5-1 and J is TRBJ1-3, with unresolved D. V was shortened by 0 bases and J by 0 bases, with 10 bases between the two germline ends. CDR1 is SGHRS, CDR2 YFSETQ, per germline. This CDR3 spans 16 amino acids. CDR3 region: CASSLGAKNSGNTIYF. As DNA, the CDR3 is TGCGCCAGCAGCTTGGGGGCCAAAAACTCTGGAAACACCATATATTTT. Complete variable domain (other parts from reference TRBV5-1 and TRBJ1-3): KAGVTQTPRYLIKTRGQQVTLSCSPISGHRSVSWYQQTPGQGLQFLFEYFSETQRNKGNFPGRFSGRQFSNSRSEMNVSTLELGDSALYLCASSLGAKNSGNTIYFGEGSWLTVV.